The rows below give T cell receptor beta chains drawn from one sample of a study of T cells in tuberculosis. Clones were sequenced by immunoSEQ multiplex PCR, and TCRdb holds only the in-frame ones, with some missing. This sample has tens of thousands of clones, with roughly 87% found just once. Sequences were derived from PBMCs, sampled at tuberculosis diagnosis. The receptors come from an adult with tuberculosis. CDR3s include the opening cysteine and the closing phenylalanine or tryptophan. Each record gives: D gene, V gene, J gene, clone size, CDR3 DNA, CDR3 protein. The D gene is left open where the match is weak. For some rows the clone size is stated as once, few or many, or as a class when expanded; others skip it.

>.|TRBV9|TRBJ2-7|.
TGTGCCAGCAGCGCCTCTAGCTTCTCCCACGAGCAGTACTTC
CASSASSFSHEQYF
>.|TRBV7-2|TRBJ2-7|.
TGTGCCAGCAGCTTACGGCAGGTACCCTACGAGCAGTACTTC
CASSLRQVPYEQYF
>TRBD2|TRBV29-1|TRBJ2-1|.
TGCAGCGTGTTGACTAGCGGCTACAATGAGCAGTTCTTC
CSVLTSGYNEQFF
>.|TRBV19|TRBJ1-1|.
TGTGCCAGTAGTACCCCCTTCGCAGGGTTTGGCCTCGCTGAAGCTTTCTTT
CASSTPFAGFGLAEAFF
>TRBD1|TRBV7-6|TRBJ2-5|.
TGTGCCAGCAGTCAGAGACAGGGCTTGTCGGAGACCCAGTACTTC
CASSQRQGLSETQYF
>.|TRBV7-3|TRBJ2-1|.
TGTGCCAGCAGCTTAACGGAGGGCAGATACAATGAGCAGTTCTTC
CASSLTEGRYNEQFF
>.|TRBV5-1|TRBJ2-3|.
TGCGCCAGCAGCTTGGGAAGCCGCCCAGATACGCAGTATTTT
CASSLGSRPDTQYF
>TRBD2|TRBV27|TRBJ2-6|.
TGTGCCAGCAGTTTAATACCGGGACTAGCGGCCTCTGGGGCCAACGTCCTGACTTTC
CASSLIPGLAASGANVLTF
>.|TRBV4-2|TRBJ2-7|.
TGTGCCAGCAGCCAAGAAGGGGACTTTTCCTACGAGCAGTACTTC
CASSQEGDFSYEQYF
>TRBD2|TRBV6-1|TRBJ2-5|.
TGTGCCAGCAGTGACGGTGGACTAGCGGGAGTAGAGACCCAGTACTTC
CASSDGGLAGVETQYF
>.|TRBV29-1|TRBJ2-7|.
TGCAGCGTTGAGGACAGCACAGCCTACGAGCAGTACTTC
CSVEDSTAYEQYF
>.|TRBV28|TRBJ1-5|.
TGTGCCAGCAGTTCTATTGACAGTTATAGCAATCAGCCCCAGCATTTT
CASSSIDSYSNQPQHF
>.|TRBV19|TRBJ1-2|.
TGTGCCAGTAGTCCTTATATAGACTATGGCTACACCTTC
CASSPYIDYGYTF
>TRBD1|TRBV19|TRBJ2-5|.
TGTGCCAGTAGTATAGGGGCAGGGGGAGAGACCCAGTACTTC
CASSIGAGGETQYF
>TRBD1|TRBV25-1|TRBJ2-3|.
TGTGCCAGCAGTGTTGACAGGGGGAGCACAGATACGCAGTATTTT
CASSVDRGSTDTQYF
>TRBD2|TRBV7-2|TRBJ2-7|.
TGTGCCAGCAGCCCCACTAGCGGGACCACCTACGAGCAGTACTTC
CASSPTSGTTYEQYF
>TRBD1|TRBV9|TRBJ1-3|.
TGTGCCAGCAGCGAAATGACAGGGGGGAGCTCTGGAAACACCATATATTTT
CASSEMTGGSSGNTIYF
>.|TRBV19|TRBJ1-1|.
TGTGCCACCACCCGAGAGGCACCGAACACTGAAGCTTTCTTT
CATTREAPNTEAFF
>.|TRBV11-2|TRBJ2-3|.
TGTGCCAGCAGCTTAGAGCGGGGCCTCACAGATACGCAGTATTTT
CASSLERGLTDTQYF
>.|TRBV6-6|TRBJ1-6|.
TGTGCCAGCAGTTACGAGAGGGTGTGGAATTCACCCCTCCACTTT
CASSYERVWNSPLHF
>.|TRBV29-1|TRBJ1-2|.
TGCAGCGTTGGGCCACAGAGGGACTATGGCTACACCTTC
CSVGPQRDYGYTF
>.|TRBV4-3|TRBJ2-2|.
TGCGCCAGCAGTAAGGACTCGAACACCGGGGAGCTGTTTTTT
CASSKDSNTGELFF
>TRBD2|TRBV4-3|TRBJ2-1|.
TGCGCCAGCAGCCCGGGGGGGAATGAGCAGTTCTTC
CASSPGGNEQFF
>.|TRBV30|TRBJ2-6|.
TGTGCCTGGAGTAGGAGCTCTGGGGCCAACGTCCTGACTTTC
CAWSRSSGANVLTF
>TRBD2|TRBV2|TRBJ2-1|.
TGTGCCAGCAGTGGAGGGACTAAGGGGAATGAGCAGTTCTTC
CASSGGTKGNEQFF
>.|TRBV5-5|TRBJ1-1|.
TGTGCCAGCAGCCACCCAGGGCAGGGTCGGGCTTTCTTT
CASSHPGQGRAFF
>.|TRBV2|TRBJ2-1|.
TGTGCCAGCAGGGTAGCCCCCTCCTACAATGAGCAGTTCTTC
CASRVAPSYNEQFF
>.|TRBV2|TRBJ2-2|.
TGTGCCAGCAGTGAAGAGGGGGCCGGGGAGCTGTTTTTT
CASSEEGAGELFF
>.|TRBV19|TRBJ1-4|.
TGTGCCAGTAGTGTAAATGGGGCCCCTAATGAAAAACTGTTTTTT
CASSVNGAPNEKLFF
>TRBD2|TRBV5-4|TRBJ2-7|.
TGTGCCAGCTGTCGTGAACCTAGCGGGAGTTACGAGCAGTACTTC
CASCREPSGSYEQYF
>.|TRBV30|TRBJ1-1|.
TGTGCCTGGAGTGTACAGGGCAGGGAATGGGCTTTCTTT
CAWSVQGREWAFF
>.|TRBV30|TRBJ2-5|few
TGTGCCTGGAGCGCTACAGAGACCCAGTACTTC
CAWSATETQYF
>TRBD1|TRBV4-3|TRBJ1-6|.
TGCGCCAGCAGCCGACAGGGGGCGGCTAATTCACCCCTCCACTTT
CASSRQGAANSPLHF
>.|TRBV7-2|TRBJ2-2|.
TGTGCCAGCAGCTACACCTGGGCAGGGAACACCGGGGAGCTGTTTTTT
CASSYTWAGNTGELFF
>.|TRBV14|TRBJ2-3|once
TGTGCCAGCAGCCTCCTCACAGATACGCAGTATTTT
CASSLLTDTQYF
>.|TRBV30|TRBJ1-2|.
TGTGCCTGGAGTGCAGAATTAGGGACTGGTGGCTACACCTTC
CAWSAELGTGGYTF
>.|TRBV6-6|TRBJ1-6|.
TGTGCCAGCAGGGCCGGGTCTAATTCACCCCTCCACTTT
CASRAGSNSPLHF
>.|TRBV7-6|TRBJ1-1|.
TGTGCCAGCAGCTTAGCCGGGCAGGGCACTGAAGCTTTCTTT
CASSLAGQGTEAFF
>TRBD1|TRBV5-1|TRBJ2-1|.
TGCGCCAGCAGCCAAACGACAGGGGGCGCGGAGGTCCATGAGCAGTTCTTC
CASSQTTGGAEVHEQFF
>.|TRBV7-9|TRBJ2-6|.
TGTGCCAGCAGCCCCCTAAAGGGGTCCGGGGCCAACGTCCTGACTTTC
CASSPLKGSGANVLTF
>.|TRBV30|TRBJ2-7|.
TGTGCCTGGAGTGTTGGAGGGATCGAGCAGTACTTC
CAWSVGGIEQYF
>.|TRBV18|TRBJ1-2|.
TGTGCCAGCTCTAGGGGATCTAACTATGGCTACACCTTC
CASSRGSNYGYTF
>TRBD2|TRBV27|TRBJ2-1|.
TGTGCCAGCAGTTTATATACTAGCGGGAGGGTATTGAGGTACAATGAGCAGTTCTTC
CASSLYTSGRVLRYNEQFF
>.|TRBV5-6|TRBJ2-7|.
TGTGCCAGCAGCCACCGGACAGCGATCTCCTACGAGCAGTACTTC
CASSHRTAISYEQYF
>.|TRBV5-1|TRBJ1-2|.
TGCGCCAGCAGCTTGGCCTTGGGGGCCGGCGGCTACACCTTC
CASSLALGAGGYTF
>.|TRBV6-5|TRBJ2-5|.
TGTGCCAGCAGACCCCTAGATAGAGAGACCCAGTACTTC
CASRPLDRETQYF